This T cell receptor (beta chain) was captured by sequencing in a study of CD8 T cells in ankylosing spondylitis. General study points: Ankylosing spondylitis blood appeared to carry a characteristic TCR beta motif of several highly homologous variants. Matched ankylosing spondylitis synovial fluid reportedly contained a significantly enriched population of disease-linked clones. Past research had described some motif variants in reactive arthritis synovial fluid and blood.

Comments on this clonotype: Its matching antigen is unknown.

Trimming stripped 2 bases from V and 8 bases from J, with 13 bases between. Germline CDR1 MNHEY, CDR2 SVGAGI. The CDR3 covers 14 residues. Preparation of TCR beta libraries was done by quantitative 5'-RACE with molecular barcodes. MiXCR, run by TCRdb on the 5' RACE reads, gives a single entry per CDR3 protein. Of roughly 68,000 distinct CDR3 sequences in the sample, approximately 5.7% were seen once. The V gene is TRBV6-5, the J gene TRBJ2-4; D tentatively fits TRBD1 or TRBD2 (5 bases each). Material: synovial fluid, either unsorted or a sorted T cell fraction (not recorded which). The TCR was taken from a male donor with ankylosing spondylitis. The CDR3 spells CASSYPGLFDIQYF. CDR3 DNA sequence: TGTGCCAGCAGTTACCCGGGGCTATTCGACATTCAGTACTTC.